This T cell receptor (beta chain) was retrieved from a study of T cells in Graves' hyperthyroidism and ophthalmopathy. Template material for amplifying TCR beta CDR3 regions consisted of RNA transcripts. Carried out on the TCR CDR3, a first-round RT-PCR used the HTBI primer set. TCRdb redid the calling of the multiplex PCR reads with MiXCR, one entry per CDR3 protein. The table lists hundreds of thousands of distinct CDR3 sequences, approximately 14% of them singletons. Germline V gene sequence: CDR1 SGHRS, CDR2 YFSETQ. V was cut by 0 bases and J by 7 bases, with 7 bases left in between. There are 13 residues in the CDR3. Ten or more counts support this clonotype.

The source of this sequence is a woman aged 18-29 years with Graves' hyperthyroidism. The sequenced sample consisted of blood. J is TRBJ1-4 and V is TRBV5-1; D not certain. The CDR3: CASSLVLGEKLFF. The CDR3, as DNA: TGCGCCAGCAGCTTGGTTCTCGGTGAAAAACTGTTTTTT.